This is a list of T cell receptor beta chains from one sample in a study of Graves' ophthalmopathy and Graves' hyperthyroidism. A single record per CDR3 protein comes from TCRdb applying MiXCR to the multiplex PCR reads. The sample contains 260,000 or so distinct CDR3 sequences, 45% to 55% of which appear only once. Specimen: peripheral blood. All receptors come from an adult man with Graves' ophthalmopathy. CDR3s include the opening cysteine and the closing phenylalanine or tryptophan. Not all rows give a size; the values are once, few, many and, for expanded clones, a class.

size,J,V,CDR3
NA,TRBJ2-7,TRBV29-1,CAWDRVGYEQYF
NA,NA,TRBV29-1,CSVARQHYYEQYF
many,TRBJ2-7,TRBV15,CATSRRDSYEQYF
NA,TRBJ2-5,TRBV5-4,CASSFEQGAVQETQYF
NA,TRBJ2-6,TRBV6-5,CASSGTQGIPGANVLTF
NA,TRBJ1-6,TRBV9,CASSPAGRGGYYNSPLHF
NA,TRBJ2-7,TRBV20-1,CSASTPILRDVYEQYF
few,TRBJ1-2,TRBV10-2,CASSRGTGGWGYTF
NA,TRBJ1-2,TRBV12-3/TRBV12-4,CASRGGRFYGYTF
NA,TRBJ2-7,TRBV5-1,CASSTGQGGDEQYF
NA,TRBJ2-7,TRBV19,CASSNGGSYEQYF
many,TRBJ2-6,TRBV10-3,CAISGTGANVLTF
few,TRBJ2-5,TRBV24-1,CATSATFRDIQETQYF
NA,TRBJ1-5,TRBV20-1,CSADRQEAYSNQPQHF
NA,TRBJ1-6,TRBV6-5,CASSYSSQGTGSPLHF
NA,TRBJ1-5,TRBV2,CASSGTRGTIGNQPQHF
NA,TRBJ2-6,TRBV7-2,CASSLSDRGATGANVLTF
NA,TRBJ1-6,TRBV5-1,CASSLAESPLHF
NA,TRBJ1-1,TRBV3-1,CASSQGDGTEAFF
NA,TRBJ2-5,TRBV12-3/TRBV12-4,CASSAPTGGEETQYF
NA,TRBJ2-5,TRBV10-2,CASSESERGGETQYF
NA,TRBJ2-7,TRBV7-2,CASSLGGTSGTYEQYF
few,TRBJ2-7,TRBV7-8,CASSNRAAYEQYF
many,TRBJ1-1,TRBV29-1,CSVEPHGTEAFF
many,TRBJ2-7,TRBV29-1,CSVVGRDRVYEQYF
NA,TRBJ1-5,TRBV7-8,CASSLAQGAMRGNQPQHF
NA,TRBJ1-1,TRBV2,CASSTTGNTEAFF
few,TRBJ1-1,TRBV29-1,CSVWASGSTEAFF
NA,TRBJ2-7,TRBV9,CASSVAPGGGYEQYF
NA,TRBJ1-6,TRBV9,CASSLGHQNSPLHF
NA,TRBJ1-2,TRBV24-1,CATSDTGQNNYGYTF
few,TRBJ2-5,TRBV6-1,CASSEGTLREETQYF
few,TRBJ1-1,TRBV29-1,CSVVRTGGNTEAFF
NA,TRBJ2-5,TRBV5-8,CASRPGGGRETQYF
many,TRBJ1-1,TRBV7-6,CASSEGGVNTEAFF
once,TRBJ2-5,TRBV7-2,CASGLGLAGGGAQYF
NA,TRBJ2-7,TRBV11-2,CASSFGGRTDEQYF
few,TRBJ2-7,TRBV7-9,CASSLAGQGSIHEQYF
few,TRBJ1-1,TRBV7-9,CASSLSGGAEAFF
NA,TRBJ1-5,TRBV20-1,CSARAPMTGESNQPQHF
few,TRBJ2-7,TRBV29-1,CTLRTGEKYEQYF
few,TRBJ2-5,TRBV11-2,CASSQDRLQETQYF
once,TRBJ1-6,TRBV9,CASNERLGSPLHF
few,TRBJ1-1,TRBV2,CASSDRGDTEAFF
NA,TRBJ1-6,TRBV6-1,CASGRYGTDGFLALHF